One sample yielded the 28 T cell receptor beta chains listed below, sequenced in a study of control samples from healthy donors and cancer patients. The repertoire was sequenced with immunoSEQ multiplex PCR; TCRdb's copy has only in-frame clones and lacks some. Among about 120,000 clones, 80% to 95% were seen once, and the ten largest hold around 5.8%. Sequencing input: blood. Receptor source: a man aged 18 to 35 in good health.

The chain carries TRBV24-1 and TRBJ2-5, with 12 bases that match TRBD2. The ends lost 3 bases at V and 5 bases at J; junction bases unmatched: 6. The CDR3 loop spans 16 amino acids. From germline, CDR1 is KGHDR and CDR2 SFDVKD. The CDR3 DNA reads TGTGCCACCAGTGATCCTAGCGGGGGGGCCGAGGAGACCCAGTACTTC. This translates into CATSDPSGGAEETQYF.

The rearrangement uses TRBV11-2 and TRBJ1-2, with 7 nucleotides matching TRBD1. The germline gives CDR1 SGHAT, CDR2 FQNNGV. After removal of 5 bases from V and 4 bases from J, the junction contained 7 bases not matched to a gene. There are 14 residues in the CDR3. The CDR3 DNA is TGTGCCAGCAGCCCCGGACAGGTTCCCTATGGCTACACCTTC. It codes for CASSPGQVPYGYTF.

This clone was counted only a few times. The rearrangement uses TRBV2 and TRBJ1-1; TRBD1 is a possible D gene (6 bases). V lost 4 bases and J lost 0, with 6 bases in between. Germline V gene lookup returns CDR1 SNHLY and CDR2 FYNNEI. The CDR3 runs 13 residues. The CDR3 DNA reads TGTGCCAGCAGTGGACAGGTGAACACTGAAGCTTTCTTT. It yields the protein CASSGQVNTEAFF.

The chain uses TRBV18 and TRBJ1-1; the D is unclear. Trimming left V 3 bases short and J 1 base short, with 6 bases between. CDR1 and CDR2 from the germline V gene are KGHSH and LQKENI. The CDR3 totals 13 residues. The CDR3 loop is CASSPAKNTEAFF. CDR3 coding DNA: TGTGCCAGCTCACCTGCGAAGAACACTGAAGCTTTCTTT.

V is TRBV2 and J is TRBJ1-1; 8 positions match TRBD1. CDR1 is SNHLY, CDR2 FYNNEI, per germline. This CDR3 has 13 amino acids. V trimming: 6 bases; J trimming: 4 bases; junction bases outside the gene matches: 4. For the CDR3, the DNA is TGTGCCAGCAGCGCAACAGGGGGCACTGAAGCTTTCTTT. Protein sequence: CASSATGGTEAFF.

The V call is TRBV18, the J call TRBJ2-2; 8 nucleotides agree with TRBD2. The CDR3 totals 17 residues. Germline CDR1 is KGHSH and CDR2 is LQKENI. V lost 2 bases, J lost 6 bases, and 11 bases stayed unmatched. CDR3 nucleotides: TGTGCCAGCTCACCAAGTGTCGGGGGGGCCCTCGCCGGGGAGCTGTTTTTT. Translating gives CASSPSVGGALAGELFF.

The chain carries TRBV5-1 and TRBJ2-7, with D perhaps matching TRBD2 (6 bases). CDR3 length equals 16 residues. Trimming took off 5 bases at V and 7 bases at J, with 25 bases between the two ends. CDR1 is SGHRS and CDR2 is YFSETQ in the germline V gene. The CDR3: CASSSDYSRDPREQYF. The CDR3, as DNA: TGCGCCAGCAGTTCGGACTATTCGCGGGATCCCCGGGAGCAGTACTTC.

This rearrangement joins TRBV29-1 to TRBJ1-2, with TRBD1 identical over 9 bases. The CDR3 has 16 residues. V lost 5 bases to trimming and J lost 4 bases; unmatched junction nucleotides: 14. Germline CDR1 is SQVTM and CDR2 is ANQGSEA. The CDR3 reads CSVNNLYRGQGYGYTF. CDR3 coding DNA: TGCAGCGTTAACAACCTTTACAGGGGGCAGGGCTATGGCTACACCTTC.

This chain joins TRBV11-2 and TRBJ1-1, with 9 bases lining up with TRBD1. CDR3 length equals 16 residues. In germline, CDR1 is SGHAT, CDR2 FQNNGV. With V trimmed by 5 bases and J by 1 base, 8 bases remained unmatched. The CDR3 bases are TGTGCCAGCAGCCCTCCCTCGACAGGGGGGAACACTGAAGCTTTCTTT. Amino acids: CASSPPSTGGNTEAFF.

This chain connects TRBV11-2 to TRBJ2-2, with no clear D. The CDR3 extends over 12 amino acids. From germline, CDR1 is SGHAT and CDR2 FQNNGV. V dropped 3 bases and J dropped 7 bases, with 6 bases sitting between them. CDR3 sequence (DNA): TGTGCCAGCAGCTTGTATGTCGGGGAGCTGTTTTTT. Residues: CASSLYVGELFF. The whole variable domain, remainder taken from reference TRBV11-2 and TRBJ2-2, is EAGVAQSPRYKIIEKRQSVAFWCNPISGHATLYWYQQILGQGPKLLIQFQNNGVVDDSQLPKDRFSAERLKGVDSTLKIQPAKLEDSAVYLCASSLYVGELFFGEGSRLTVL.

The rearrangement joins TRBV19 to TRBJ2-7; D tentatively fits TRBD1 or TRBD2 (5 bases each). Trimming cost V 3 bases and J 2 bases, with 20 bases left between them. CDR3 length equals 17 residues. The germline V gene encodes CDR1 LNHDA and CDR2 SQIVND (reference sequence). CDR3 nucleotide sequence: TGTGCCAGTAGTATTTCGTCGGGACGGATGAACCCCTACGAGCAGTACTTC. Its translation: CASSISSGRMNPYEQYF.

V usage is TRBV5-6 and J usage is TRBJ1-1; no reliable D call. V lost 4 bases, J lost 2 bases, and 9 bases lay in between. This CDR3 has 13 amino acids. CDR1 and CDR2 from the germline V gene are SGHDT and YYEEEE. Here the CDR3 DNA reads TGTGCCAGCAGCCCGGGCCCAAACACTGAAGCTTTCTTT. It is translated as CASSPGPNTEAFF.

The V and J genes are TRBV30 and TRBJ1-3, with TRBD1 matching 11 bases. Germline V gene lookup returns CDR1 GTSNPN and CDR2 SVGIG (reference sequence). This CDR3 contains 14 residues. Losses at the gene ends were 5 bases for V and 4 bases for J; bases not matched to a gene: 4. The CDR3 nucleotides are TGTGCCTGGGCCGGGACAGGGGGAGGAAACACCATATATTTT. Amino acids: CAWAGTGGGNTIYF. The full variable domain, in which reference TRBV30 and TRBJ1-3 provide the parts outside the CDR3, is SQTIHQWPATLVQPVGSPLSLECTVEGTSNPNLYWYRQAAGRGLQLLFYSVGIGQISSEVPQNLSASRPQDRQFILSSKKLLLSDSGFYLCAWAGTGGGNTIYFGEGSWLTVV.

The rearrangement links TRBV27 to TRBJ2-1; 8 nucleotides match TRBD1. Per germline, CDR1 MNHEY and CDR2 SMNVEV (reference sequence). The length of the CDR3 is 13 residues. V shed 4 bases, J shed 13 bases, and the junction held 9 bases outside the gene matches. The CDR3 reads CASSSNDRGHQFF. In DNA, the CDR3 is TGTGCCAGCAGTTCAAATGACAGGGGTCATCAGTTCTTC.

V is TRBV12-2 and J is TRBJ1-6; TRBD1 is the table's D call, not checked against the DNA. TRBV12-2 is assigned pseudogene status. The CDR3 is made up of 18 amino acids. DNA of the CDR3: TGTGCAAGTCGCTTAGCGAGTCGACATAACTCCTATAATTCACCCCTCCACTTT. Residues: CASRLASRHNSYNSPLHF.

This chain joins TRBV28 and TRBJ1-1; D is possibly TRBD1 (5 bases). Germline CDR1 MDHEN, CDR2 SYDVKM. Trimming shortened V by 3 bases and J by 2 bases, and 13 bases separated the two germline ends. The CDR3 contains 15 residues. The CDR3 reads CASSFAGRPNTEAFF. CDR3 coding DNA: TGTGCCAGCAGTTTCGCAGGGCGCCCCAACACTGAAGCTTTCTTT.

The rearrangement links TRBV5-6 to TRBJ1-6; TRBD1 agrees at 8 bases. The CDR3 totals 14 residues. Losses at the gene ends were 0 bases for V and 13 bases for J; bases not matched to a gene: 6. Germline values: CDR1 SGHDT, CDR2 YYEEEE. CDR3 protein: CASSLEQGVWPLHF. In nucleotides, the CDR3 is TGTGCCAGCAGCTTGGAACAGGGGGTTTGGCCCCTCCACTTT.

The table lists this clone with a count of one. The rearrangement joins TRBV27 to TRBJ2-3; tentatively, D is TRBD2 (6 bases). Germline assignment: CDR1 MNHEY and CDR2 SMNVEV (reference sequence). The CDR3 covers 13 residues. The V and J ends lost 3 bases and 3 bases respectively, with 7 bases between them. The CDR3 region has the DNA TGTGCCAGCAGTTTCGGGGGAACAGATACGCAGTATTTT. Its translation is CASSFGGTDTQYF.

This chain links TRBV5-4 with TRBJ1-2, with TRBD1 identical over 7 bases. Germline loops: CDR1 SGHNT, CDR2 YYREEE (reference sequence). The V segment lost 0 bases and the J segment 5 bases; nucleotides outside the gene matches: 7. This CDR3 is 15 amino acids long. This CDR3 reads CASSLEGAGGYGYTF. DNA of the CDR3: TGTGCCAGCAGCTTGGAGGGGGCCGGAGGATATGGCTACACCTTC.

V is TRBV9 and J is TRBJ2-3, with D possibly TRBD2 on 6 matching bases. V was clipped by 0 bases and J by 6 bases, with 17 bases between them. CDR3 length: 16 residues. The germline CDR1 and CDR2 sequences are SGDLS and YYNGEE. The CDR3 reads CASSVGVGGGIDTQYF. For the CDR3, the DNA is TGTGCCAGCAGCGTAGGGGTGGGAGGCGGAATTGATACGCAGTATTTT.

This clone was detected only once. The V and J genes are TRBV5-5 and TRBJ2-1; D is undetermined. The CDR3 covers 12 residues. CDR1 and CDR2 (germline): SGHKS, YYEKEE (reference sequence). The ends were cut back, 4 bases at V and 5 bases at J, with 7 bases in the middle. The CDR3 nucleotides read TGTGCCAGCAGCCCTGTTGACAATGAGCAGTTCTTC. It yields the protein CASSPVDNEQFF.

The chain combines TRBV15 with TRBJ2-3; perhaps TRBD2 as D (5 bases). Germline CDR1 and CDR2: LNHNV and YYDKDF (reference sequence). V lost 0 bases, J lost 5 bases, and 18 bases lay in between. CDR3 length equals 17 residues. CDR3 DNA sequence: TGTGCCACCAGCAGAGATAGGTACAGAGGGATGGGAGATACGCAGTATTTT. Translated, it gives CATSRDRYRGMGDTQYF.

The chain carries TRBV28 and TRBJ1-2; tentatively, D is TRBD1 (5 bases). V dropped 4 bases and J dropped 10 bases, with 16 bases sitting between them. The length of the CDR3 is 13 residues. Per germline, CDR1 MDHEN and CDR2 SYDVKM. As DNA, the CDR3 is TGTGCCAGCAGTTCCTGGGGGAACCGGGACTACACCTTC. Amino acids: CASSSWGNRDYTF.

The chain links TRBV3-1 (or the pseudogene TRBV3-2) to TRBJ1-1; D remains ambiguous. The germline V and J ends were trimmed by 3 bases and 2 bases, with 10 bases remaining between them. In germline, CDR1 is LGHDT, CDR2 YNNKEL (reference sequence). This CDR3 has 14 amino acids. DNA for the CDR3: TGTGCCAGCAGCCAGAACGAGGGTAACACTGAAGCTTTCTTT. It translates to CASSQNEGNTEAFF.

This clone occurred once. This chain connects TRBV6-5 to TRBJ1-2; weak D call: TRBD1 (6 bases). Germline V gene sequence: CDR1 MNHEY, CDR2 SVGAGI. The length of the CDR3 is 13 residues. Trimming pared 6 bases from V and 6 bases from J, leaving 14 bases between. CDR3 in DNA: TGTGCCAGCAGAGTGGGGGCGGCGAATGGCTACACCTTC. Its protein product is CASRVGAANGYTF.

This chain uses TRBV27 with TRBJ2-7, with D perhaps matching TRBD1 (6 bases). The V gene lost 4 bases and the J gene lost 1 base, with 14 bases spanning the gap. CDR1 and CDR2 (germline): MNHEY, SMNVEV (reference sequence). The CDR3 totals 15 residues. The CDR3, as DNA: TGTGCCAGCAGTTCGACAGGTGGACAGTCCTACGAGCAGTACTTC. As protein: CASSSTGGQSYEQYF.

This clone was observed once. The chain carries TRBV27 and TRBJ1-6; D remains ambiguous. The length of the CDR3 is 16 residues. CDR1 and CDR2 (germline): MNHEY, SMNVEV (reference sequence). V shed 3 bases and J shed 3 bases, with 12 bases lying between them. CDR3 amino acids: CASSFGRALYNSPLHF. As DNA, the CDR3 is TGTGCCAGCAGTTTTGGCCGGGCGCTCTATAATTCACCCCTCCACTTT.

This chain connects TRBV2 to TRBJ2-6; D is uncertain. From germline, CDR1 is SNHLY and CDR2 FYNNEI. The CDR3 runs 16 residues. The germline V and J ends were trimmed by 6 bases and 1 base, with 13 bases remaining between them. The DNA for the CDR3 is TGTGCCAGCAGGGCCCGGGCCCTTTCTGGGGCCAACGTCCTGACTTTC. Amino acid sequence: CASRARALSGANVLTF.